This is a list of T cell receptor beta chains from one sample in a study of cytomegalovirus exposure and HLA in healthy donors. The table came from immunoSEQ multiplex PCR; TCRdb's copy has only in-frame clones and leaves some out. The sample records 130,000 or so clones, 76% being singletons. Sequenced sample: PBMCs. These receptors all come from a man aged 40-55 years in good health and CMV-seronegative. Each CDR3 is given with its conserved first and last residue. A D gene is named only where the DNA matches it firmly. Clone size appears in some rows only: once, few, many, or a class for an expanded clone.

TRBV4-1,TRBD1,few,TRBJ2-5,CASSRPGQDRTQYF,TGCGCCAGCAGCCGTCCGGGACAGGACCGAACCCAGTACTTC
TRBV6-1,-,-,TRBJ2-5,CATSLLLQETQYF,TGTGCCACCAGCCTCCTTCTCCAAGAGACCCAGTACTTC
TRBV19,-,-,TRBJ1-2,CASSPIGANYGYTF,TGTGCCAGTAGTCCCATTGGAGCTAACTATGGCTACACCTTC
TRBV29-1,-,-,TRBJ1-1,CSVVTGKMNTEAFF,TGCAGCGTTGTAACAGGGAAGATGAACACTGAAGCTTTCTTT
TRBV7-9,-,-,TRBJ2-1,CASSLARSDLEQFF,TGTGCCAGCAGCTTAGCACGGTCGGACTTAGAGCAGTTCTTC
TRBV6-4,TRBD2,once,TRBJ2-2,CASSEAGGGLNTGELFF,TGTGCCAGCAGTGAGGCCGGGGGGGGCCTGAACACCGGGGAGCTGTTTTTT
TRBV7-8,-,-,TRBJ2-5,CASSLSRARGWETQYF,TGTGCCAGCAGCTTATCGCGAGCTAGGGGGTGGGAGACCCAGTACTTC
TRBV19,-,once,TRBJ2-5,CASSNPGQGGETQYF,TGTGCCAGTAGTAACCCCGGGCAGGGGGGAGAGACCCAGTACTTC
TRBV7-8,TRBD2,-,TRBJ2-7,CASSLVGLAGSSYEQYF,TGTGCCAGCAGCTTAGTGGGACTAGCGGGCAGTTCCTACGAGCAGTACTTC
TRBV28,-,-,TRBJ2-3,CASSKTGPITDTQYF,TGTGCCAGCAGTAAAACAGGGCCTATCACAGATACGCAGTATTTT
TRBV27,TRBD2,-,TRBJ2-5,CASRRGLAGQETQYF,TGTGCCAGCAGGCGTGGACTAGCGGGACAAGAGACCCAGTACTTC
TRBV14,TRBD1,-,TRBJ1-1,CASSRSRGPGTEAFF,TGTGCCAGCAGCCGGTCCAGGGGGCCGGGCACTGAAGCTTTCTTT
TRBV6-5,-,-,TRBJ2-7,CASSPQGGEQYF,TGTGCCAGCAGCCCTCAGGGCGGCGAGCAGTACTTC
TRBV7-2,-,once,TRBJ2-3,CASRRAGAPNTQYF,TGTGCCAGCAGACGGGCGGGGGCCCCAAATACGCAGTATTTT
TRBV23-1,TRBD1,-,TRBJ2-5,CASSQSGQAKGTQYF,TGCGCCAGCAGTCAATCGGGACAGGCGAAGGGGACCCAGTACTTC
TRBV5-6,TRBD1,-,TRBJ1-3,CASSRTGTGNTIYF,TGTGCCAGCAGCCGGACAGGAACTGGAAACACCATATATTTT
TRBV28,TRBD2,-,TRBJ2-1,CASSLSLAGGRNEQFF,TGTGCCAGCAGTTTAAGCTTAGCGGGAGGGAGGAATGAGCAGTTCTTC
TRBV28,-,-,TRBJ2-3,CASETTVLADTQYF,TGTGCCAGCGAAACAACCGTGCTAGCAGATACGCAGTATTTT
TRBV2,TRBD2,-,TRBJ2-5,CASSEIWPGTSGEETQYF,TGTGCCAGCAGTGAAATTTGGCCCGGGACTAGCGGGGAGGAGACCCAGTACTTC
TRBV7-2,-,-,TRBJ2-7,CASSNNPSRGNYEQYF,TGTGCCAGCAGCAATAACCCTAGCAGAGGGAACTACGAGCAGTACTTC
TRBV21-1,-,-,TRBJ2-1,CASSNRVTSETYNEQFF,TGTGCCAGCAGCAACAGGGTCACTAGCGAGACCTACAATGAGCAGTTCTTC
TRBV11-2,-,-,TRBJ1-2,CASSSGTSNYGYTF,TGTGCCAGCAGCTCCGGGACATCTAACTATGGCTACACCTTC
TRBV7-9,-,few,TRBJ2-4,CSSSSPRGYIQYF,TGTTCCAGCAGTTCCCCCAGGGGTTACATTCAGTACTTC
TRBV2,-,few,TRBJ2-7,CASSVRQAYEQYF,TGTGCCAGCAGCGTCAGACAGGCCTACGAGCAGTACTTC
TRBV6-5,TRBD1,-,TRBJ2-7,CAVRQGLLEQYF,TGTGCCGTAAGACAGGGCCTTCTCGAGCAGTACTTC
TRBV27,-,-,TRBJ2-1,CASSLSGSGYTYNEQFF,TGTGCCAGCAGTTTATCGGGTTCAGGGTATACATACAATGAGCAGTTCTTC
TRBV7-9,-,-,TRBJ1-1,CASSPPVGGTEAFF,TGTGCCAGCAGCCCCCCCGTGGGAGGGACTGAAGCTTTCTTT
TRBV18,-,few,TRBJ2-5,CASSPRAPGGLLETQYF,TGTGCCAGCTCACCAAGGGCCCCCGGAGGGTTATTAGAGACCCAGTACTTC
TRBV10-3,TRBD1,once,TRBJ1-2,CAISTGGTNYGYTF,TGTGCCATCAGTACAGGGGGTACTAACTATGGCTACACCTTC
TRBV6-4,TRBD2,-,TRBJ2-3,CASSAGTSGSTDTQYF,TGTGCCAGCAGCGCCGGGACTAGCGGCAGCACAGATACGCAGTATTTT
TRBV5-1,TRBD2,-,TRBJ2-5,CASSLGLAGTRETQYF,TGCGCCAGCAGCTTGGGACTAGCGGGGACGCGTGAGACCCAGTACTTC
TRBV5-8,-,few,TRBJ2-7,CASSFGRESSYEQYF,TGTGCCAGCAGCTTTGGCAGGGAAAGCTCCTACGAGCAGTACTTC
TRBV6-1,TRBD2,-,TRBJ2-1,CASEGRTSGSWQFF,TGTGCCAGCGAGGGTAGGACTAGCGGGAGTTGGCAGTTCTTC
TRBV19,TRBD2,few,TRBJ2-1,CASSIVLAGPNEQFF,TGTGCCAGTAGTATAGTCCTAGCGGGACCCAATGAGCAGTTCTTC
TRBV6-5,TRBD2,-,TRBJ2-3,CATKREGGRDTQYF,TGTGCCACCAAGCGGGAGGGGGGCCGGGATACGCAGTATTTT
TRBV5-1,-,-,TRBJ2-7,CASSGGRKQYF,TGCGCCAGCAGCGGCGGTAGGAAGCAGTACTTC
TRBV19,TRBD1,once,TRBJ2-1,CASSIVGTGGYNEQFF,TGTGCCAGTAGTATAGTAGGGACAGGGGGGTACAATGAGCAGTTCTTC
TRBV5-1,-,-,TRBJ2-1,CASSANSNSYNEQFF,TGCGCCAGCAGCGCCAACTCAAACTCCTACAATGAGCAGTTCTTC
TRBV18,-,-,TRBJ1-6,CASSPDPPSSYNSPLHF,TGTGCCAGCTCACCTGATCCACCCAGCTCCTATAATTCACCCCTCCACTTT
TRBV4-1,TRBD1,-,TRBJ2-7,CASSTGVGQGTYEQYF,TGCGCCAGCAGCACCGGGGTAGGACAGGGGACCTACGAGCAGTACTTC
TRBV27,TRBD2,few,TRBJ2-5,CASSWIAGGRETQYF,TGTGCCAGCAGTTGGATAGCGGGAGGGCGAGAGACCCAGTACTTC
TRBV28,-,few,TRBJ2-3,CASTPGYKQDTQYF,TGTGCCAGCACTCCAGGATACAAGCAAGATACGCAGTATTTT
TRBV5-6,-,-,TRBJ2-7,CASSLGDSPWEQYF,TGTGCCAGCAGCTTGGGTGACTCGCCGTGGGAGCAGTACTTC
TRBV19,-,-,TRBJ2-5,CASSIGGEETQYF,TGTGCCAGTAGTATAGGGGGAGAAGAGACCCAGTACTTC
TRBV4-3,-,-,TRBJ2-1,CASSQDRVLGSYNEQFF,TGCGCCAGCAGCCAAGACAGGGTCCTGGGCTCCTACAATGAGCAGTTCTTC
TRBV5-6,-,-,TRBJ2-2,CASSFSSGELFF,TGTGCCAGCAGCTTTTCATCCGGGGAGCTGTTTTTT
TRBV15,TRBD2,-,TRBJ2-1,CATSRDGLADYNEQFF,TGTGCCACCAGCAGAGATGGCCTAGCGGATTACAATGAGCAGTTCTTC
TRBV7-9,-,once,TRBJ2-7,CASSLSRYEQYF,TGTGCCAGCAGCTTGTCCCGCTACGAGCAGTACTTC
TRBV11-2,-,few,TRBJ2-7,CASRFSYTYEQYF,TGTGCCAGCAGATTTAGCTATACCTACGAGCAGTACTTC
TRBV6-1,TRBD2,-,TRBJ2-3,CASSDRLAGDLDTQYF,TGTGCCAGCAGTGATCGTCTAGCGGGGGACCTAGATACGCAGTATTTT
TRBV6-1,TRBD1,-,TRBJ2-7,CASTFRGQGSYEQYF,TGTGCCAGCACCTTTAGGGGACAGGGGTCCTACGAGCAGTACTTC
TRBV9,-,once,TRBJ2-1,CASSVGSSENNEQFF,TGTGCCAGCAGCGTAGGATCTAGCGAAAACAATGAGCAGTTCTTC
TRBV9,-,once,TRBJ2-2,CASSPPRGNTGELFF,TGTGCCAGCAGCCCCCCCCGGGGAAACACCGGGGAGCTGTTTTTT
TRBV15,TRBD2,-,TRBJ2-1,CATSRFGTNNEQFF,TGTGCCACCAGCAGATTTGGGACTAACAATGAGCAGTTCTTC